These 9 T cell receptor beta chains share one sample of origin, sequenced in a study of STAT5B mutations in CD4+ large granular lymphocyte leukemia. Method: immunoSEQ multiplex PCR; TCRdb's copy keeps in-frame clones and lacks some. The sample contains 20,000 to 30,000 clones, around 86% of which appear only once. Specimen: CD4+ T cells from blood buffy coats. Receptor source: a human donor in good health.

The chain joins TRBV29-1 to TRBJ1-1, with unresolved D. V lost 1 base, J lost 2 bases, and 11 bases lay in between. The CDR3 has 14 residues. Per the germline V gene, CDR1 is SQVTM and CDR2 is ANQGSEA. CDR3 sequence reads: CSVEVISQNTEAFF. CDR3 coding DNA: TGCAGCGTTGAAGTGATTTCCCAAAACACTGAAGCTTTCTTT.

The rearrangement joins TRBV5-1 to TRBJ1-4; possible D gene TRBD1, 5 bases. Germline V gene data show CDR1 as SGHRS and CDR2 as YFSETQ. The CDR3 has 14 residues. The V gene lost 3 bases and the J gene lost 4 bases, with 10 bases spanning the gap. CDR3 in amino acids: CASSWSGLNEKLFF. In DNA, the CDR3 is TGCGCCAGCAGCTGGTCGGGGCTTAATGAAAAACTGTTTTTT.

The chain uses TRBV9 and TRBJ2-7, with D tentatively TRBD2 (5 bases). Germline CDR1 reads SGDLS; CDR2 reads YYNGEE. This CDR3 has 16 amino acids. Trimming removed 0 bases at V and 0 bases at J, with 13 bases between. The CDR3 DNA follows: TGTGCCAGCAGCGTAGATCAGCGGACGAGCTCCTACGAGCAGTACTTC. Amino acids: CASSVDQRTSSYEQYF.

The CDR3 nucleotides read TGTGCCTGGAGTATGGGAGGGAGCGCCAACGTCCTGACTTTC. Its protein is CAWSMGGSANVLTF. The chain uses TRBV30 and TRBJ2-6; 7 bases are a match to TRBD2. With 2 bases clipped from V and 7 bases from J, the junction kept 5 bases outside the gene matches. Germline V gives CDR1 GTSNPN, CDR2 SVGIG (reference sequence). The CDR3 runs 14 residues. The full variable domain, with the rest looked up from reference TRBV30 and TRBJ2-6, is SQTIHQWPATLVQPVGSPLSLECTVEGTSNPNLYWYRQAAGRGLQLLFYSVGIGQISSEVPQNLSASRPQDRQFILSSKKLLLSDSGFYLCAWSMGGSANVLTFGAGSRLTVL.

The chain uses TRBV11-3 and TRBJ2-1; 16 nucleotides line up with TRBD2. This CDR3 comprises 17 residues. CDR1 is SGHNT, CDR2 YENEEA, per germline. V lost 1 base to trimming and J lost 9 bases; unmatched junction nucleotides: 6. The CDR3 sequence: CASSLGDGTSGRGEQFF. DNA for the CDR3: TGTGCCAGCAGCTTAGGAGACGGGACTAGCGGGAGGGGTGAGCAGTTCTTC.

This chain links TRBV11-1 with TRBJ1-2; D is ambiguous. V lost 6 bases, J lost 5 bases, and 19 bases lay in between. Germline CDR1 reads SGHAT; CDR2 reads FQDESV (reference sequence). The CDR3 spans 15 residues. Here the CDR3 DNA reads TGTGCCAGCAGTCCCGGCGGGTCTTCAACTTATGGCTACACCTTC. Translating gives CASSPGGSSTYGYTF. The full variable domain, completed using reference TRBV11-1 and TRBJ1-2, is EAEVAQSPRYKITEKSQAVAFWCDPISGHATLYWYRQILGQGPELLVQFQDESVVDDSQLPKDRFSAERLKGVDSTLKIQPAELGDSAMYLCASSPGGSSTYGYTFGSGTRLTVV.

The rearrangement joins TRBV15 to TRBJ1-2; D is ambiguous. This CDR3 spans 14 amino acids. V was cut by 0 bases and J by 8 bases, with 13 bases left in between. The germline gives CDR1 LNHNV, CDR2 YYDKDF (reference sequence). CDR3 nucleotide sequence: TGTGCCACCAGCAGAGATCAGAGTTTTAGGGGCTACACCTTC. It yields the protein CATSRDQSFRGYTF.

There are a few counts of this clone. The CDR3 region is CASSQDNGDTEAFF. CDR3 coding DNA: TGCGCCAGCAGCCAAGATAACGGGGACACTGAAGCTTTCTTT. The V call is TRBV4-3, the J call TRBJ1-1; D call uncertain. Germline V lookup: CDR1 LGHNA, CDR2 YSLEER. V was clipped by 0 bases and J by 3 bases, with 8 bases between them. The CDR3 spans 14 residues.

The rearrangement uses TRBV5-1 and TRBJ2-1, with D possibly being TRBD2 (6 bases). CDR3 size: 15 residues. Germline loops: CDR1 SGHRS, CDR2 YFSETQ. Trimming removed 2 bases at V and 8 bases at J, with 17 bases between. For the CDR3, the DNA is TGCGCCAGCAGCTTAATGAGGGAGGTGACCCATGAGCAGTTCTTC. Protein: CASSLMREVTHEQFF.